This T cell receptor beta chain was sequenced for a study of regulatory T cells in long-lasting Graves disease. Time point indicated: newly diagnosed GD, antithyroid drugs for less than 3 months. PBMC-derived RNA was used for the TCR library. Germline-derived CDR1 and CDR2 are DFQATT and SNEGSKA (reference sequence). The CDR3 totals 15 residues. V dropped 1 base and J dropped 6; count of bases not matched to a gene: 10. Both iRepertoire HTBI primers and Arm-PCR of CDR3 regions were used to build the TCR beta libraries. TCRdb fed the multiplex PCR reads into MiXCR, producing one record per CDR3 protein. The repertoire consists of about 220,000 distinct CDR3 sequences, with approximately 19% occurring once and the leading ten covering 12%. As for this clonotype: A much larger clone is a single base away; this may be a read error.

Separately, the same data were catalogued under a study of T cells in Graves' hyperthyroidism and ophthalmopathy. As reported in that work: Using the HTBI primer set, a first-round RT-PCR was run on the TCR CDR3.

This receptor was taken from a woman between 25 and 40 years old with Graves disease. The sequenced sample was peripheral blood mononuclear cells (PBMCs), obtained at new diagnosis, from a patient treated with antithyroid drugs. The chain combines TRBV20-1 with TRBJ2-7; 9 positions agree with TRBD1. DNA for the CDR3: TGCAGTGCTAGAGTGGACAGGGGTTCTGGGTTCGAGCAGTACTTC. It codes for CSARVDRGSGFEQYF.